These 8 T cell receptor beta chains were all obtained from the same sample, sequenced in a study of tumor-infiltrating lymphocytes in primary liver carcinoma. DNA and RNA were both co-extracted from about 19-30 mg of bulk tissue that had not been sorted. Starting material of 500 ng total RNA yielded TCR beta cDNA via a constant-region primer. Employing slightly modified ARM-PCR, three nested multiplex PCR rounds were run, and these gave rise to the TCR beta libraries. Researchers ran the first two PCR rounds for 10 cycles each with TRBV1-TRBV30 forward primers and a C-beta reverse primer. TCRdb reprocessed the multiplex PCR reads via MiXCR and lists one record per CDR3 protein. Of 70,000 to 85,000 distinct CDR3 sequences in the sample, about two thirds are singletons; the top ten hold approximately 15%. Sequencing input: liver tumor tissue from sampling region 4. Noted subset: tumor region T4, right-lateral pole. These receptors all stem from a woman aged 55-75 years with primary liver carcinoma and hepatitis B virus infection.

This clonotype was seen repeatedly, ten times or more. The rearrangement joins TRBV7-9 to TRBJ1-1; D might be TRBD1 (5 bases). In germline, CDR1 is SEHNR, CDR2 FQNEAQ (reference sequence). This CDR3 contains 13 residues. Trimming shortened V by 9 bases and J by 2 bases, and 13 bases separated the two germline ends. The CDR3 DNA is TGTGCCAGTAAAATGGGGGGAAACACTGAAGCTTTCTTT. Its translation is CASKMGGNTEAFF.

With respect to this clonotype: Sequence at one end of the junction differs from germline and may be a read error. The V gene is TRBV10-3, the J gene TRBJ2-3; 14 bases map to TRBD2. The CDR3 extends over 18 amino acids. The germline gives CDR1 ENHRY, CDR2 SYGVKD. The CDR3 region has the DNA TGTGCTAAGACCGGGACTAGCGGGAGCGGTATTAGCACAGATGCGCAGTATTTT. Translated: CAKTGTSGSGISTDAQYF.

The chain couples TRBV6-1 to TRBJ2-1; 8 bases line up with TRBD1. This CDR3 contains 16 residues. CDR1 is MNHNS and CDR2 is SASEGT in the germline V gene. Unmatched junction bases numbered 8, after V lost 7 bases and J lost 0 bases. Written as DNA, the CDR3 is TGTGCCAGCATGGGACAGGAGGGGGACTCCTACAATGAGCAGTTCTTC. It encodes CASMGQEGDSYNEQFF.

As regards this clonotype: Being one base from a much bigger clone, this may be a read error. V usage is TRBV2 and J usage is TRBJ1-2; D is undetermined. This CDR3 is 13 amino acids long. V gave up 1 base and J gave up 6 bases, with 9 bases separating them. The germline V gene has CDR1 SNHLY and CDR2 FYNNEI. In nucleotides, the CDR3 is TGTGCCAGCAGTGAAGTGTCAGGTAATGGCTACACCTTC. Amino acids: CASSEVSGNGYTF.

About this clonotype itself: A junction end diverges from the germline sequence, so it may reflect a read error. The chain uses TRBV6-1 and TRBJ2-7; possibly TRBD2 for D (6 bases). The germline V gene encodes CDR1 MNHNS and CDR2 SASEGT. This CDR3 region has 14 residues. The CDR3 region is CASSDYGGSHEQYF. The CDR3 DNA reads TGCGCCAGCAGTGACTATGGAGGGAGCCACGAGCAGTACTTC.

Comments on this clonotype: The junction does not match germline at one end; this may be a read error. J is TRBJ2-7 and V is TRBV6-5; D is unresolved. The CDR3 contains 15 residues. CDR1 MNHEY and CDR2 SVGAGI come from the germline V gene. The DNA for the CDR3 is TGTACCAGCAGTTACTCGATCGCCGGCTTCTGCGAGCAGTATTTC. This codes for CTSSYSIAGFCEQYF.

Details on this clonotype: Compared with germline, one end of the junction differs, possibly owing to a read error. This chain uses TRBV11-2 with TRBJ2-3; no clear D gene. The CDR3 extends over 14 amino acids. Germline assignment: CDR1 SGHAT and CDR2 FQNNGV. In nucleotides, the CDR3 is TGTGCCAGCAGTCCTGGTTTGCCCTCAGATACGCAATTTTTT. Its translation: CASSPGLPSDTQFF.

The chain combines TRBV14 with TRBJ2-5, with 7 bases lining up with TRBD2. Germline trimming cut 9 bases from V and 5 bases from J; bases unmatched to any gene: 18. Germline lookup yields CDR1 SGHDN and CDR2 FVKESK. This CDR3 has 16 residues. The CDR3 protein is CASCQGVTGGDETQYF. The CDR3 DNA is TGTGCCAGTTGCCAAGGCGTGACGGGAGGCGACGAGACCCAGTACTTC.